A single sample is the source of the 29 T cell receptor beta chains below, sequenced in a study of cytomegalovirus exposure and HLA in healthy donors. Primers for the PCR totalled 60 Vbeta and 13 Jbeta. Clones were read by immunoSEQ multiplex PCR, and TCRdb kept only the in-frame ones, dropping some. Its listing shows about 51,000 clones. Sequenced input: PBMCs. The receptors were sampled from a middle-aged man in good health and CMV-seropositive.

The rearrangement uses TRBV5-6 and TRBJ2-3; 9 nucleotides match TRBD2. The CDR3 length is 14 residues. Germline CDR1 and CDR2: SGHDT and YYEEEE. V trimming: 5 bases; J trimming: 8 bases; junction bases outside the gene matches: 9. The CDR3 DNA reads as TGTGCCAGCAGGACTGCGGGGGGGCAAGGTACGCAGTATTTT. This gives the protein CASRTAGGQGTQYF.

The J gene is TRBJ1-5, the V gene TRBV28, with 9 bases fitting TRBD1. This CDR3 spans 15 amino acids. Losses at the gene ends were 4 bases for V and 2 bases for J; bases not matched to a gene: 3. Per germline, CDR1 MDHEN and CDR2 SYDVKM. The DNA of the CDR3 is TGTGCCAGCAGTTCACAGGGGGCTGGCAATCAGCCCCAGCATTTT. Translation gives CASSSQGAGNQPQHF. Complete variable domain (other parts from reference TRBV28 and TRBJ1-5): DVKVTQSSRYLVKRTGEKVFLECVQDMDHENMFWYRQDPGLGLRLIYFSYDVKMKEKGDIPEGYSVSREKKERFSLILESASTNQTSMYLCASSSQGAGNQPQHFGDGTRLSIL.

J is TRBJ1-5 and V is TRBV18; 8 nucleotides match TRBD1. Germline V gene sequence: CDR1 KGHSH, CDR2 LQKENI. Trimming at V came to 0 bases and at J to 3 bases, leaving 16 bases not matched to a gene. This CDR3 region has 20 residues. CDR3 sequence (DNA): TGTGCCAGCTCACCACCGGGGGGATTGACAGGGGCGACCCACAATCAGCCCCAGCATTTT. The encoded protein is CASSPPGGLTGATHNQPQHF.

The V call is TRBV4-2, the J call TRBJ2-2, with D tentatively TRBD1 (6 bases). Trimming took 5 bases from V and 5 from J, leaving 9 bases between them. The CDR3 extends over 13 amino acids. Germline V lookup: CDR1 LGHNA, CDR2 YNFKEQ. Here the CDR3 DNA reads TGTGCCAGCAGCAATACAGGGACCGGGGAGCTGTTTTTT. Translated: CASSNTGTGELFF.

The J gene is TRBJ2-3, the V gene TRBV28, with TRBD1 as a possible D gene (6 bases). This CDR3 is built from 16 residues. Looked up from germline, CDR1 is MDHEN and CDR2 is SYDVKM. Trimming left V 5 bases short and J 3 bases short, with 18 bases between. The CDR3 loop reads CASSVPQGFLTDTQYF. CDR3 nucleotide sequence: TGTGCCAGCAGTGTTCCGCAGGGGTTCCTTACAGATACGCAGTATTTT.

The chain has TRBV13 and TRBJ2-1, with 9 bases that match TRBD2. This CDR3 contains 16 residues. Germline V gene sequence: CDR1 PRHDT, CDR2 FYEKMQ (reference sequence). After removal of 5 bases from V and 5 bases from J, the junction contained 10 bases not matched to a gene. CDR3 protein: CASSTTSGRWNNEQFF. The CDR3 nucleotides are TGTGCCAGCAGCACTACTAGCGGGCGATGGAACAATGAGCAGTTCTTC.

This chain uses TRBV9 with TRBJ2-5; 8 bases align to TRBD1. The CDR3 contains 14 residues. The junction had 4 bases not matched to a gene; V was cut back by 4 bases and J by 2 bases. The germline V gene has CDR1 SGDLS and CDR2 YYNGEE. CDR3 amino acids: CASSMTGAQETQYF. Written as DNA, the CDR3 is TGTGCCAGCAGCATGACAGGGGCGCAAGAGACCCAGTACTTC.

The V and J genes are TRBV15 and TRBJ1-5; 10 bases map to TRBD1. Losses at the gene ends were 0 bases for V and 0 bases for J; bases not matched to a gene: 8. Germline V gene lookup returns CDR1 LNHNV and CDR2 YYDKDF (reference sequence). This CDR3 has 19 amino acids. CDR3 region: CATSRDSGTGVNSNQPQHF. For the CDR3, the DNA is TGTGCCACCAGCAGAGACTCCGGGACAGGGGTAAATAGCAATCAGCCCCAGCATTTT.

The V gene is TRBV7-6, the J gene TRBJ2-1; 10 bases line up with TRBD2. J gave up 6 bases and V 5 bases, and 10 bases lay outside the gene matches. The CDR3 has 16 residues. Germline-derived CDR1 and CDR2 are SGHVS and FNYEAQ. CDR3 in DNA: TGTGCCAGCAGCCTTTCAGCGGGAGGGCCGGGCAATGAGCAGTTCTTC. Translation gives CASSLSAGGPGNEQFF.

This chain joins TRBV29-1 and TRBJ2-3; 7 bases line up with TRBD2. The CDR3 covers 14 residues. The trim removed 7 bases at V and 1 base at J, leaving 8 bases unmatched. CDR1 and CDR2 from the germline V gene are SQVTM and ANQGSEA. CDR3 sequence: CSALSGEGTDTQYF. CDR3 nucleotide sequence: TGCAGCGCCCTGAGCGGGGAGGGCACAGATACGCAGTATTTT.

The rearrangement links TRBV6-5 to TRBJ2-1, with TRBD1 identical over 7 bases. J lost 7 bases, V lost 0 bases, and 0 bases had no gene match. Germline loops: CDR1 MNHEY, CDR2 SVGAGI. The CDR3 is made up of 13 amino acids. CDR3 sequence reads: CASSYSTGNEQFF. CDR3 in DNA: TGTGCCAGCAGTTACTCGACAGGGAATGAGCAGTTCTTC.

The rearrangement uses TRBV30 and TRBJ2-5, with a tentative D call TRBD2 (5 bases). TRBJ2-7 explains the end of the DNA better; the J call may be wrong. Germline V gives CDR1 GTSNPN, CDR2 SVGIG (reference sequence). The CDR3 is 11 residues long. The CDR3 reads CAWSAGNEQYF. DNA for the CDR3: TGTGCCTGGAGTGCGGGAAACGAGCAGTACTTC.

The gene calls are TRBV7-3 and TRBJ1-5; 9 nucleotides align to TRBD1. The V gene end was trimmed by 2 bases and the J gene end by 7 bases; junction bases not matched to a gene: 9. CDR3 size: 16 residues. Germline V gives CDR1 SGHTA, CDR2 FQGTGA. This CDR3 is CASSLAKQGAGQPQHF. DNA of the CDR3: TGTGCCAGCAGCTTAGCAAAACAGGGGGCTGGACAGCCCCAGCATTTT.

CDR3: CASSPRDRGTYEQYF. In DNA, the CDR3 is TGTGCCAGCTCACCTCGGGACAGGGGAACCTACGAGCAGTACTTC. The chain has TRBV18 and TRBJ2-7, with 10 nucleotides matching TRBD1. Germline-derived CDR1 and CDR2 are KGHSH and LQKENI. With 3 bases clipped from V and 2 bases from J, the junction kept 4 bases outside the gene matches. The CDR3 spans 15 residues.

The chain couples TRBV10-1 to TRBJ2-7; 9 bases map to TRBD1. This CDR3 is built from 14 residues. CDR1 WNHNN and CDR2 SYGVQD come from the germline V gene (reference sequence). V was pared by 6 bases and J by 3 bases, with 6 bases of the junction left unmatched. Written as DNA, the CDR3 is TGCGCCAGCAGCGCCCGGGACAGGGTCTACGAGCAGTACTTC. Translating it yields CASSARDRVYEQYF.

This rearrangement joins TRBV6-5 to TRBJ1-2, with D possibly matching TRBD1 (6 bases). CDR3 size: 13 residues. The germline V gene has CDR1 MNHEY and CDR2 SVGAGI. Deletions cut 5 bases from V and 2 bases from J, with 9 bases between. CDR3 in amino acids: CASSRTGNYGYTF. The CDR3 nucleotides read TGTGCCAGCAGTCGAACAGGGAACTATGGCTACACCTTC.

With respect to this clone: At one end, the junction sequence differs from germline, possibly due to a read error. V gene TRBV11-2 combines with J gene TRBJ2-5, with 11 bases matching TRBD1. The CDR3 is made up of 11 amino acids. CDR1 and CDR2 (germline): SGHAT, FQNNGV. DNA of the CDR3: TGTGCCAGCAGCTTAGGGGGACAGGGGGACTTC. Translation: CASSLGGQGDF.

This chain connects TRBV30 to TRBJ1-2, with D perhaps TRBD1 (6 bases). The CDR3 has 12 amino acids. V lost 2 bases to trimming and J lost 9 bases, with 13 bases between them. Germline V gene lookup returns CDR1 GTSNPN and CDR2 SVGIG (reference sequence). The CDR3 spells CAWSPPTGSYTF. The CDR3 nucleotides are TGTGCCTGGAGTCCCCCGACAGGTAGCTACACCTTC.

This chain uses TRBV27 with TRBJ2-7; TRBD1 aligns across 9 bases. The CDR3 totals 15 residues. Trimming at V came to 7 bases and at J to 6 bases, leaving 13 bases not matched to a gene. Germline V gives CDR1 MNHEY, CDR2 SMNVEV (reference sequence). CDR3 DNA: TGTGCCAGCACCCCTGTGGGGACAGGGCATTCCGAGCAGTACTTC. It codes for CASTPVGTGHSEQYF.

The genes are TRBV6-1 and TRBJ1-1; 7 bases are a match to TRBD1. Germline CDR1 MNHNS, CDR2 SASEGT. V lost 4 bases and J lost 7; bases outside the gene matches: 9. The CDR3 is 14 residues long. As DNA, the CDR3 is TGTGCCAGCAGTGGATTGGGACAGATTCATGAAGCTTTCTTT. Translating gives CASSGLGQIHEAFF.

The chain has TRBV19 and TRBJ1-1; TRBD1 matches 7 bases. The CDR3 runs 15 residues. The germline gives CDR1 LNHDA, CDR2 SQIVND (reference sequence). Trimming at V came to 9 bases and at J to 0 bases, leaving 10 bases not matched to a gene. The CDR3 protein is CASQRGQGLNTEAFF. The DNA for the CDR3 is TGTGCCAGCCAAAGGGGGCAGGGGTTGAACACTGAAGCTTTCTTT. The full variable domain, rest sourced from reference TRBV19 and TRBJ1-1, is DGGITQSPKYLFRKEGQNVTLSCEQNLNHDAMYWYRQDPGQGLRLIYYSQIVNDFQKGDIAEGYSVSREKKESFPLTVTSAQKNPTAFYLCASQRGQGLNTEAFFGQGTRLTVV.

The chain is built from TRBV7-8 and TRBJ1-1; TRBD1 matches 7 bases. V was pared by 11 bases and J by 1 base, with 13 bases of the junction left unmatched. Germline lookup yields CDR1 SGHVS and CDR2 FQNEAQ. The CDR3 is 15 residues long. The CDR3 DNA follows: TGTGCCTCGATCCCGGACAGGCGCGCGAACACTGAAGCTTTCTTT. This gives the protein CASIPDRRANTEAFF.

The CDR3 sequence is CASSLAGGGHEQYF. CDR3 bases: TGTGCCAGCAGCTTGGCAGGGGGAGGCCACGAGCAGTACTTC. The chain has TRBV5-5 and TRBJ2-7, with D perhaps matching TRBD1 (7 bases). In germline, CDR1 is SGHKS, CDR2 YYEKEE (reference sequence). The CDR3 sequence is 14 residues long. The germline V and J ends were trimmed by 0 bases and 5 bases, with 12 bases remaining between them. The variable domain in full, with the rest retrieved from reference TRBV5-5 and TRBJ2-7, is DAGVTQSPTHLIKTRGQQVTLRCSPISGHKSVSWYQQVLGQGPQFIFQYYEKEERGRGNFPDRFSARQFPNYSSELNVNALLLGDSALYLCASSLAGGGHEQYFGPGTRLTVT.

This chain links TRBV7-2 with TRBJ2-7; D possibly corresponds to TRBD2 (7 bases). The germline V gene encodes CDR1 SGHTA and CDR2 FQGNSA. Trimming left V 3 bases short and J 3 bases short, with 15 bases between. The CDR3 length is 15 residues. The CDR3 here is CASSFGEGGRYEQYF. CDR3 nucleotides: TGTGCCAGCAGCTTTGGGGAGGGGGGGCGCTACGAGCAGTACTTC. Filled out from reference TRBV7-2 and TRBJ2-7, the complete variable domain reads GAGVSQSPSNKVTEKGKDVELRCDPISGHTALYWYRQSLGQGLEFLIYFQGNSAPDKSGLPSDRFSAERTGGSVSTLTIQRTQQEDSAVYLCASSFGEGGRYEQYFGPGTRLTVT.

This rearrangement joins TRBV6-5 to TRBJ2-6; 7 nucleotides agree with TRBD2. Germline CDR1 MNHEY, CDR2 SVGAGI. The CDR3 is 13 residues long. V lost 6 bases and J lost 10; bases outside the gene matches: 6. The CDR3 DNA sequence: TGTGCCAGCAGAGCGGGGCCCGAGAACGTCCTGACTTTC. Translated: CASRAGPENVLTF.

CDR3 sequence (DNA): TGCGCCAGCAGTCAATCGAATGGGACTAGCGGGGGACCCCCCACAGATACGCAGTATTTT. The encoded protein is CASSQSNGTSGGPPTDTQYF. The chain is built from TRBV23-1 and TRBJ2-3; 14 bases agree with TRBD2. TRBV23-1 belongs to the ORF category, with a function that is uncertain. There are 20 residues in the CDR3. Trimming cost V 0 bases and J 2 bases; bases outside gene matches: 10.

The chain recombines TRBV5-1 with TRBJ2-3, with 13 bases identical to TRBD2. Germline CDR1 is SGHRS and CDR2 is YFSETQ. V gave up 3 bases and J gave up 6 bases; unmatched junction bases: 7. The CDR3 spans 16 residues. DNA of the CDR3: TGCGCCAGCAGCTCACGACTAGCGGGGGGTGTCGATACGCAGTATTTT. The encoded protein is CASSSRLAGGVDTQYF.

The CDR3 nucleotides are TGCAGCGTTGCTGGGGGGAATGAAAAACTGTTTTTT. Amino acid sequence: CSVAGGNEKLFF. This chain connects TRBV29-1 to TRBJ1-4; D perhaps matches TRBD1 (5 bases). The V gene lost 4 bases and the J gene lost 5 bases, with 8 bases spanning the gap. The CDR3 sequence is 12 residues long. The germline gives CDR1 SQVTM, CDR2 ANQGSEA.

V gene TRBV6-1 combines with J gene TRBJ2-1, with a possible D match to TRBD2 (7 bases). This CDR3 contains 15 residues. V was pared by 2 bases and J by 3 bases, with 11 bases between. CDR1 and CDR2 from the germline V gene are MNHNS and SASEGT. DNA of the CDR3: TGTGCCAGCAGTGAAAGGGAGGGGGACTACAATGAGCAGTTCTTC. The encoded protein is CASSEREGDYNEQFF.